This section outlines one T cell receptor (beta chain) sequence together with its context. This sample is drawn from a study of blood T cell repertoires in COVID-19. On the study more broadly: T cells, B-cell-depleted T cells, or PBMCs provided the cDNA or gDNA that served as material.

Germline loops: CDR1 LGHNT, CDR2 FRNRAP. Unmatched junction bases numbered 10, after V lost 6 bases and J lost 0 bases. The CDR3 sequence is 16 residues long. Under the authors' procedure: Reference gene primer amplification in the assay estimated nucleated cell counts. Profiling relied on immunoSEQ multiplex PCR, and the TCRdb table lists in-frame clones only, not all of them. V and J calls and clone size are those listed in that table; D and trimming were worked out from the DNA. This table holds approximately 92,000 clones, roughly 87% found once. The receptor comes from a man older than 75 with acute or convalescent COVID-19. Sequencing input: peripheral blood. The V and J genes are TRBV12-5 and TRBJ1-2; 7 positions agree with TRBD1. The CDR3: CASGDAGGVPNYGYTF. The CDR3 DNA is TGTGCTAGTGGAGACGCAGGGGGAGTACCTAACTATGGCTACACCTTC.